This paragraph reports one T cell receptor beta chain. The antigen remains unidentified. With 60 Vbeta and 13 Jbeta primers, the PCR was carried out. Libraries were prepared by immunoSEQ multiplex PCR; TCRdb keeps only in-frame clonotypes and omits some of them. The sample lists some 150,000 clones, 79% occurring once. Germline V gene lookup returns CDR1 LNHDA and CDR2 SQIVND (reference sequence). There are 14 residues in the CDR3. This sample is part of a study of cytomegalovirus exposure and HLA in healthy donors. Broader study findings: In vitro checks showed that a few CMV-associated chains really do target CMV antigens. Common viral pathogens were later found to be apparently linked to several of the most significant clusters.

The sequence came from a woman aged 50 to 65 in good health and CMV-seronegative. Sequencing used PBMCs. The rearrangement uses TRBV19 and TRBJ2-5; D perhaps matches TRBD1 (6 bases). Matching the DNA end better, TRBJ2-7 makes the J call doubtful. CDR3 in amino acids: CASSIVQGTSEQYF. Here the CDR3 DNA reads TGTGCCAGTAGTATCGTCCAAGGGACAAGCGAGCAGTACTTC.